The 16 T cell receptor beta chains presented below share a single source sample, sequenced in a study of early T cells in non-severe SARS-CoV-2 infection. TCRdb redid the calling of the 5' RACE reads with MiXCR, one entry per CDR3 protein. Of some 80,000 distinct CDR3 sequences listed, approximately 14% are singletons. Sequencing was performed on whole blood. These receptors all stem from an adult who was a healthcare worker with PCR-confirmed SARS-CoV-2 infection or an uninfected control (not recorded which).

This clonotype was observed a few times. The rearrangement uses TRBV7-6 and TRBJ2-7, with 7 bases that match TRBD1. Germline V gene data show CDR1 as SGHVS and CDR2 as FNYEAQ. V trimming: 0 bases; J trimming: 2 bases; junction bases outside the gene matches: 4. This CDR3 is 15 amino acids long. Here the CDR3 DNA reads TGTGCCAGCAGCTTAGCCGCAACAGGGGCCTACGAGCAGTACTTC. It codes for CASSLAATGAYEQYF.

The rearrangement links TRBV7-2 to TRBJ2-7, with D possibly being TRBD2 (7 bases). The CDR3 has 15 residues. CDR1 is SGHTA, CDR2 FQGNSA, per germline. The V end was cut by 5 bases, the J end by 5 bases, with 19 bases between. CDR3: CASSPGGGRLNEQYF. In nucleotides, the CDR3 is TGTGCCAGCAGCCCGGGGGGCGGGCGGCTGAACGAGCAGTACTTC.

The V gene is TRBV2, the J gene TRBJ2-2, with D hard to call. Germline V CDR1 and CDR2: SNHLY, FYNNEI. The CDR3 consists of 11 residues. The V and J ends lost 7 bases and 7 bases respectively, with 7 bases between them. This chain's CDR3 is CASTTGGELFF. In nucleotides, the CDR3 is TGTGCCAGCACCACTGGCGGGGAGCTGTTTTTT.

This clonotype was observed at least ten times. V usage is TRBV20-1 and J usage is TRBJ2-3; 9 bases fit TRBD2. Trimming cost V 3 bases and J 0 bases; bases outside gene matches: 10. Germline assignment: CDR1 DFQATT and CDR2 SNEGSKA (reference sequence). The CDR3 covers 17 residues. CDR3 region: CSARGASGADSTDTQYF. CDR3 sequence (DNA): TGCAGTGCTAGGGGGGCTAGCGGGGCCGATAGCACAGATACGCAGTATTTT.

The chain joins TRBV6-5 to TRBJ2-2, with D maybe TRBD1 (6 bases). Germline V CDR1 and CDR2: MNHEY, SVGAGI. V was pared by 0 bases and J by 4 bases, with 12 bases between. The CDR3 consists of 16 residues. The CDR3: CASSYSTQGSTGELFF. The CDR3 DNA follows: TGTGCCAGCAGTTACTCGACTCAGGGGAGCACCGGGGAGCTGTTTTTT.

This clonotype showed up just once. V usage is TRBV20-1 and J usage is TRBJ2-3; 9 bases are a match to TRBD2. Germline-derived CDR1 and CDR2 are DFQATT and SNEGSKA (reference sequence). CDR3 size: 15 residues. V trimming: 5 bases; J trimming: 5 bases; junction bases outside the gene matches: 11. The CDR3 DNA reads TGCAGTGCTGTAACGAGCGGGGGGCGTGGAGATACGCAGTATTTT. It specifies CSAVTSGGRGDTQYF.

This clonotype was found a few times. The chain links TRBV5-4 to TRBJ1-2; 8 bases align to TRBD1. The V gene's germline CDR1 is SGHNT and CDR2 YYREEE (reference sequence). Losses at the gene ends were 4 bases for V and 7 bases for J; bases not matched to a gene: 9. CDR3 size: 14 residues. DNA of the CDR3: TGTGCCAGCAGCGCCGGACAGGGAGTTGGTGGCTACACCTTC. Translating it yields CASSAGQGVGGYTF.

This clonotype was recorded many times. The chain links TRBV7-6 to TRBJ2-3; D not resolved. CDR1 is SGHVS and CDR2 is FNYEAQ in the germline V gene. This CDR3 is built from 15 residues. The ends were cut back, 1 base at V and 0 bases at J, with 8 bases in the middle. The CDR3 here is CASSLVWTSTDTQYF. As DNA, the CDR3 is TGTGCCAGCAGCTTAGTGTGGACCAGCACAGATACGCAGTATTTT. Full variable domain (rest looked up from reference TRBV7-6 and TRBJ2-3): GAGVSQSPRYKVTKRGQDVALRCDPISGHVSLYWYRQALGQGPEFLTYFNYEAQQDKSGLPNDRFSAERPEGSISTLTIQRTEQRDSAMYRCASSLVWTSTDTQYFGPGTRLTVL.

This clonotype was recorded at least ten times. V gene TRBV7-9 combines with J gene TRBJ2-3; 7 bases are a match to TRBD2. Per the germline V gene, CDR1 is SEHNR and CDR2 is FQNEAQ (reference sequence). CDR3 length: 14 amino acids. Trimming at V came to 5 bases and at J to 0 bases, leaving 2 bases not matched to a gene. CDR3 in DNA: TGTGCCAGCAGCCTTAGCGGGAGCACAGATACGCAGTATTTT. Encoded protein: CASSLSGSTDTQYF.

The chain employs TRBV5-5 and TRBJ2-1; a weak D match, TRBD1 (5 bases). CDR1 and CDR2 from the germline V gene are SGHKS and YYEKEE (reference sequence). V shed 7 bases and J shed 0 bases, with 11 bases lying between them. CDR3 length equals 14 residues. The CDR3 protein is CASFRASSYNEQFF. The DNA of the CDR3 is TGTGCCAGCTTCAGGGCCAGCTCCTACAATGAGCAGTTCTTC.

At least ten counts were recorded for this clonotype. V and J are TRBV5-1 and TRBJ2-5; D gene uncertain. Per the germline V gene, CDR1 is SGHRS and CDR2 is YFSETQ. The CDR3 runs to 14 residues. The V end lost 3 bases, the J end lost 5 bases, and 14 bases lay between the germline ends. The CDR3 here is CASSSTTGLETQYF. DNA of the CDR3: TGCGCCAGCAGCTCTACCACGGGTTTGGAGACCCAGTACTTC.

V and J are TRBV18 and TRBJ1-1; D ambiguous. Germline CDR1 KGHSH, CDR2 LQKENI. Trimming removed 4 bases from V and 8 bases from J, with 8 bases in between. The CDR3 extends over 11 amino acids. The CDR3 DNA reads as TGTGCCAGCTCACAGACGGGAGAAGCTTTCTTT. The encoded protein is CASSQTGEAFF. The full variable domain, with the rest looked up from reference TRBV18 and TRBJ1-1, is NAGVMQNPRHLVRRRGQEARLRCSPMKGHSHVYWYRQLPEEGLKFMVYLQKENIIDESGMPKERFSAEFPKEGPSILRIQQVVRGDSAAYFCASSQTGEAFFGQGTRLTVV.

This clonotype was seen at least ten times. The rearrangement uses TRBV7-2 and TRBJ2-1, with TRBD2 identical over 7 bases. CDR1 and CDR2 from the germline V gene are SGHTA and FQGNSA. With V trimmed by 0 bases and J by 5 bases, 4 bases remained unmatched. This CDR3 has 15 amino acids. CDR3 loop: CASSLASGSDNEQFF. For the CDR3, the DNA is TGTGCCAGCAGCTTAGCTAGCGGGTCTGACAATGAGCAGTTCTTC. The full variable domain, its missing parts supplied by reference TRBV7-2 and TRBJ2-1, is GAGVSQSPSNKVTEKGKDVELRCDPISGHTALYWYRQSLGQGLEFLIYFQGNSAPDKSGLPSDRFSAERTGGSVSTLTIQRTQQEDSAVYLCASSLASGSDNEQFFGPGTRLTVL.

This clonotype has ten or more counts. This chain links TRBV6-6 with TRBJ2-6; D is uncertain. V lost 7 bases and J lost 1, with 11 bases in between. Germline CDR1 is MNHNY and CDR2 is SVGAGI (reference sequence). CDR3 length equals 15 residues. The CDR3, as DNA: TGTGCCAGCACCCCTAGGGCGTCTGGGGCCAACGTCCTGACTTTC. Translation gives CASTPRASGANVLTF.

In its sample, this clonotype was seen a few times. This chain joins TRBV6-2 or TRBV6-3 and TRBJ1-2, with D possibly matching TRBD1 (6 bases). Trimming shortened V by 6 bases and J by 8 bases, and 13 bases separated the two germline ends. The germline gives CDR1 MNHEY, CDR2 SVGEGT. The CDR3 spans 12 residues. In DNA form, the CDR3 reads TGTGCCAGCAGCCCGGCAGGGGTCGGCTACACCTTC. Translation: CASSPAGVGYTF.

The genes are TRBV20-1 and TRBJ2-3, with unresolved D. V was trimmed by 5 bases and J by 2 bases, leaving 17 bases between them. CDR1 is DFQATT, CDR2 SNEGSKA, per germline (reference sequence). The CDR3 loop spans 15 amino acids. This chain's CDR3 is CSAPLPLLPTDTQYF. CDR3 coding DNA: TGCAGTGCTCCCCTCCCACTCCTCCCCACAGATACGCAGTATTTT.